This T cell receptor (beta chain) was sequenced during a study of blood T cells in healthy people across ages. General observations from the study: With age, beta diversity per million T cells declined roughly linearly, significantly by 30 to 40.

Then a second PCR, running about 6 to 12 cycles, was carried out with a sample-barcoded 5' primer and a J-beta primer mix. TCRdb analysed the 5' RACE reads with MiXCR anew, one entry per CDR3 protein. This repertoire shows around 1,500,000 distinct CDR3 sequences, approximately 42% found once; its top ten account for roughly 7.7%. J gave up 6 bases and V 2 bases, and 6 bases lay outside the gene matches. Germline values: CDR1 SGHRS, CDR2 YFSETQ. This CDR3 region has 15 residues. The table lists this clonotype with a few counts. Its antigen is not identified. Sample: blood. This sequence was found in a woman in her late teens or twenties in good health. The V call is TRBV5-1, the J call TRBJ2-1, with TRBD2 matching over 9 bases. The CDR3: CASSLVASGINEQFF. CDR3 bases: TGCGCCAGCAGCTTAGTGGCTAGCGGGATCAATGAGCAGTTCTTC.